This record covers a single T cell receptor beta chain. Its target is not known. A second PCR of roughly 7 to 11 cycles used a sample-barcoded 5' primer and a J-beta primer mix. MiXCR was run by TCRdb on the 5' RACE reads, yielding one entry per CDR3 protein. Of 850,000 to 950,000 distinct CDR3 sequences listed, 29% are singletons. This record belongs to a study of blood T cells in healthy people across ages. Findings and caveats of the study: The study lacked donor CMV status, which possibly confounded expanded clonotype changes. TCR beta diversity correlated strongly with naive T cell percentage.

The sequence came from a woman at least 80 years old in good health. Sequenced sample: blood.

The CDR3 sequence is CASSEEGLALHF. The CDR3, as DNA: TGTGCCAGCAGTGAAGAGGGTCTTGCCCTCCACTTT. V and J are TRBV6-4 and TRBJ1-6; D remains unclear. Trimming stripped 3 bases from V and 14 bases from J, with 11 bases between. This CDR3 contains 12 residues. CDR1 is MRHNA, CDR2 SNTAGT, per germline.